The present entry profiles one T cell receptor (beta chain) with its context. Antigen unknown. The sample belongs to a study of OX40 agonist ivuxolimab in advanced cancers. Study overall: The treatment was a fully human IgG2 OX40 agonist, ivuxolimab. The study enrolled dose-escalation patients with hepatocellular carcinoma, melanoma, renal cell or head and neck cancer. A male proportion of more than 75% was recorded, with mean age about 60 years and range roughly 20 to 85.

V lost 0 bases, J lost 5 bases, and 10 bases lay in between. CDR1 and CDR2 (germline): MNHEY, SVGAGI. The CDR3 is made up of 14 amino acids. Points from the study as a whole: The authors also found low normalized T-cell clonal expansion in some nonresponders.

Sequencing was performed with immunoSEQ multiplex PCR; in TCRdb, only in-frame clones are kept and a portion is missing. The sample yields around 72,000 clones, approximately 92% seen once. Source: CD4+ or CD8+ T cells sorted from blood, taken in a trial of the OX40 agonist ivuxolimab. The rearrangement links TRBV6-5 to TRBJ1-2; D perhaps matches TRBD1 (5 bases). The sequence came from an adult with an advanced solid tumor such as melanoma, head and neck, liver or kidney cancer. In DNA, the CDR3 is TGTGCCAGCAGTTACTCTTCGGGGGAATATGGCTACACCTTC. Its translation: CASSYSSGEYGYTF.